This paragraph covers one T cell receptor beta chain sequence. Its antigen remains unidentified. Trimming took 5 bases from V and 9 from J, leaving 12 bases between them. The germline V gene has CDR1 MGHDK and CDR2 SYGVNS. The CDR3 spans 12 residues. The sample originates from a study of cytomegalovirus exposure and HLA in healthy donors. Study results and caveats: In the 120 or so validation repertoires, more than 85% of cluster scores exceeded 0, per a later analysis. Three of the chains that were CMV-associated were confirmed in vitro to be specific for CMV antigens. The study listed approximately 160 cytomegalovirus-associated TCR beta chains.

Measured with immunoSEQ multiplex PCR; TCRdb has only the in-frame clones, and not every one. Found here are around 58,000 clones, roughly 89% of them singletons; the top ten hold around 1.7%. Separation from the roughly 600-subject first cohort characterized the approximately 120-subject validation cohort, to which the donors belonged. Sample: PBMCs. The rearrangement uses TRBV25-1 and TRBJ2-3, with no clear D. This receptor was obtained from a woman between 18 and 29 years old in good health and CMV-seronegative. Here the CDR3 reads CASSSVHGTQYF. CDR3 DNA sequence: TGTGCCAGCAGTTCAGTGCACGGGACGCAGTATTTT.